A selection of T cell receptor beta chains follows, all from one sample in a study of CD8+CD57+ T cells in acquired aplastic anemia. TCRdb re-called the reads with MiXCR, one entry per CDR3 protein. Of around 180,000 distinct CDR3 sequences listed, less than 65% are singletons. Sequencing was performed on sorted CD4+, CD8+, or CD8+CD57+ T cells (not recorded which) from PBMCs. The receptors were gathered from a human donor with severe aplastic anemia or a healthy control (not recorded which). Each CDR3 is given without its conserved first and last residue. D genes are given only for firm matches.

D gene	V gene	J gene	CDR3 protein
.	TRBV7-2	TRBJ2-7	ASSLEGGSLGEQY
.	TRBV7-8	TRBJ2-7	ASSLDREEY
.	TRBV2	TRBJ1-4	ASRRGGLANEKLF
.	TRBV7-9	TRBJ1-5	ASSLGPGLDSNQPQH
.	TRBV12-3/TRBV12-4	TRBJ2-1	ASSLSHLPYNEQF
.	TRBV5-1	TRBJ2-3	ASSLGVDTQY
TRBD1	TRBV15	TRBJ1-5	ATSRGGTGAQPQH
.	TRBV7-7	TRBJ2-7	ASSLGSGSEQY
.	TRBV15	TRBJ2-3	ATSRLVLRDTQY
.	TRBV6-6	TRBJ1-6	ASSDEIGGSYNSPLH
TRBD2	TRBV19	TRBJ2-7	ASTPGLGNYEQY
TRBD2	TRBV7-8	TRBJ2-3	ASSRGGSGADTQY
.	TRBV29-1	TRBJ2-7	SKRGSGGRPYEQY
.	TRBV7-8	TRBJ2-7	ASSLSGWGHEQY
.	TRBV10-1	TRBJ1-1	ARRTQANTEAF
TRBD1	TRBV20-1	TRBJ2-7	SASTGTAYEQY
.	TRBV24-1	TRBJ2-1	ATSDLNSGRDEQF
TRBD1	TRBV12-5	TRBJ2-7	ASGSLRQGLGKQY
.	TRBV19	TRBJ2-7	ASSMAPRGEQY
TRBD2	TRBV7-6	TRBJ2-5	ASSYSGGGPQETQY
.	TRBV20-1	TRBJ1-1	SARDNRETEAF
.	TRBV20-1	TRBJ1-5	SAAQGRDQPQH
.	TRBV7-6	TRBJ2-3	ASSFPGTSPGTDTQY
.	TRBV5-1	TRBJ2-3	ASKLRDTQY
.	TRBV7-9	TRBJ2-7	ASSFAGATEQY
.	TRBV10-3	TRBJ2-2	AISETGELF